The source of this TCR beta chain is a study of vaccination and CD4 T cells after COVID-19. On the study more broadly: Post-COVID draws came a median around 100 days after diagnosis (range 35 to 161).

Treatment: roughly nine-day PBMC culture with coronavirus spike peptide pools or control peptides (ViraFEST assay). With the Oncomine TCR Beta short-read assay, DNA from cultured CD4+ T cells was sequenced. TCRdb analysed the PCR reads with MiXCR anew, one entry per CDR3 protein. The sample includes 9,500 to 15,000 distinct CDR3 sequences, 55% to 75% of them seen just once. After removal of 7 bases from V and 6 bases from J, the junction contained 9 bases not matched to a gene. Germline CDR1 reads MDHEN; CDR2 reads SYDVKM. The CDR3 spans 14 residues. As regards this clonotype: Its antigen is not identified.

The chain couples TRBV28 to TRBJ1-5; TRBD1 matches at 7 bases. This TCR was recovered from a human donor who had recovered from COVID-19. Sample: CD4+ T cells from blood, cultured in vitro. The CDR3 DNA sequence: TGTGCCAGCAACAAGGGGGCTGGATTTCAGCCCCAGCATTTT. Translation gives CASNKGAGFQPQHF.